The source of this T cell receptor (beta chain) is a study of a mutant IDH1 vaccine in newly diagnosed glioma. CDR1 is SNHLY, CDR2 FYNNEI, per germline. The CDR3 is 11 amino acids. The V end lost 8 bases, the J end lost 9 bases, and 13 bases lay between the germline ends. As regards this clone: Its antigen remains unidentified.

Assay used: immunoSEQ multiplex PCR; TCRdb lists only in-frame clones, some missing. This sample has around 26,000 clones, with 75% to 90% found just once. Study outcomes and limitations: Researchers report vaccine-induced immune responses in about 93% of patients. Pseudoprogression seemed unrelated to changes in top peripheral T cell clonotypes.

The sample's time point: week 35, safety follow-up. Topical imiquimod was applied with each vaccine dose, which held 300 ug of mutant IDH1 20-mer peptide. At weeks 1, 3, 5, 7, 11, 15, 19 and 23, patients received a vaccination, eight in all. The sequenced sample was PBMCs, obtained from a glioma patient whose treatment included an IDH1 peptide vaccine. The chain couples TRBV2 to TRBJ1-2, with D perhaps matching TRBD1 (5 bases). The source is a man aged 30-40 years with glioma. Here the CDR3 DNA reads TGTGCCAGCGCAACAGGATGGAGCTACACCTTC. It is translated as CASATGWSYTF.